The 11 T cell receptor beta chains reported below all come from one sample, sequenced in a study of T cell responses to AZD1222 COVID-19 vaccine. The assay was immunoSEQ multiplex PCR, and TCRdb's table has in-frame clones only and misses some. The sample lists approximately 71,000 clones, around nine tenths occurring once. Source: peripheral blood, taken on day 0 of AZD1222 vaccination. The receptors were gathered from an adult in good health.

J is TRBJ2-2 and V is TRBV7-6; D is uncertain. The CDR3 has 11 amino acids. V was pared by 4 bases and J by 12 bases, with 9 bases between. CDR1 is SGHVS, CDR2 FNYEAQ, per germline. This CDR3 reads CASSSHLKLFF. CDR3 DNA sequence: TGTGCCAGCAGCTCGCACCTAAAGCTGTTTTTT.

CDR3 amino acids: CASSQEWPVLTPDTQYF. The CDR3 region has the DNA TGCGCCAGCAGCCAAGAATGGCCAGTACTAACCCCAGATACGCAGTATTTT. This chain joins TRBV4-3 and TRBJ2-3; D gene ambiguous. The CDR3 extends over 17 amino acids. Germline CDR1 is LGHNA and CDR2 is YSLEER. Trimming removed 0 bases at V and 4 bases at J, with 17 bases between.

The rearrangement joins TRBV6-5 to TRBJ1-2; TRBD1 aligns across 7 bases. The CDR3 runs to 11 residues. Per germline, CDR1 MNHEY and CDR2 SVGAGI. The V and J ends lost 6 bases and 5 bases, in that order; junction bases with no gene match: 0. CDR3 residues: CASRTGYGYTF. CDR3 bases: TGTGCCAGCAGGACAGGGTATGGCTACACCTTC.

This chain joins TRBV5-5 and TRBJ2-3, with D perhaps matching TRBD2 (5 bases). The CDR3 consists of 14 residues. The ends were cut back, 1 base at V and 2 bases at J, with 8 bases in the middle. Germline V CDR1 and CDR2: SGHKS, YYEKEE (reference sequence). The CDR3 nucleotides read TGTGCCAGCAGCTTGTTTAGCGTCACAGATACGCAGTATTTT. Amino acid sequence: CASSLFSVTDTQYF.

The chain combines TRBV7-9 with TRBJ1-1; a weak D match, TRBD1 (6 bases). The germline V gene has CDR1 SEHNR and CDR2 FQNEAQ (reference sequence). The V and J ends lost 6 bases and 4 bases respectively, with 9 bases between them. This CDR3 is built from 12 residues. For the CDR3, the DNA is TGTGCCAGCAGGGGGGCGGGCACTGAAGCTTTCTTT. Residues: CASRGAGTEAFF.

The V gene is TRBV4-2, the J gene TRBJ1-2; TRBD1 is a possible D gene (5 bases). This CDR3 is 11 amino acids long. Trimming removed 7 bases at V and 6 bases at J, with 9 bases between. Germline V gene lookup returns CDR1 LGHNA and CDR2 YNFKEQ. The CDR3 DNA is TGTGCCAGCACAGGGATAAATGGCTACACCTTC. It specifies CASTGINGYTF.

V and J are TRBV7-6 and TRBJ2-2, with D possibly matching TRBD1 (5 bases). The CDR3 runs 16 residues. The germline gives CDR1 SGHVS, CDR2 FNYEAQ. Trimming stripped 3 bases from V and 0 bases from J, with 11 bases between. For the CDR3, the DNA is TGTGCCAGCAGCTTGGGGCAGGGTCCGAACACCGGGGAGCTGTTTTTT. Translating it yields CASSLGQGPNTGELFF.

This sequence joins TRBV4-2 and TRBJ2-1; 9 bases agree with TRBD2. The germline CDR1 and CDR2 sequences are LGHNA and YNFKEQ. The ends lost 3 bases at V and 7 bases at J; junction bases unmatched: 13. CDR3 length: 17 amino acids. CDR3 sequence (DNA): TGTGCCAGCAGCCACAGACTTCGGACTAGCGTAGGAAATGAGCAGTTCTTC. Residues: CASSHRLRTSVGNEQFF.

The rearrangement links TRBV6-2 or TRBV6-3 to TRBJ2-5; 8 positions match TRBD2. The CDR3 is 16 residues long. V shed 7 bases, J shed 0 bases, and the junction held 10 bases outside the gene matches. Per germline, CDR1 MNHEY and CDR2 SVGEGT. CDR3 region: CASTPGTSPYQETQYF. CDR3 DNA sequence: TGTGCCAGCACCCCGGGGACTAGTCCGTACCAAGAGACCCAGTACTTC.

This chain connects TRBV28 to TRBJ2-1, with 7 bases lining up with TRBD1. Germline-derived CDR1 and CDR2 are MDHEN and SYDVKM. The trim removed 3 bases at V and 5 bases at J, leaving 13 bases unmatched. This CDR3 region has 17 residues. CDR3 coding DNA: TGTGCCAGCAGTTTCTCTCCCTACAGGGGAAAGAACAATGAGCAGTTCTTC. Its translation: CASSFSPYRGKNNEQFF.

This clone was detected a few times. The chain links TRBV12-3 or TRBV12-4 to TRBJ1-5, with 7 bases aligning to TRBD1. The CDR3 has 13 residues. V lost 5 bases and J lost 9; bases outside the gene matches: 7. The CDR3 bases are TGTGCCAGCAGTCTGGGGACAGCCGGGCCCCAGCATTTT. Translating it yields CASSLGTAGPQHF.